This TCR beta chain was captured in a study of early T cells in non-severe SARS-CoV-2 infection. Whole-study context: The authors sequenced bulk RNA from unsorted whole blood, leaving chains unpaired.

TCRdb reanalysed the 5' RACE reads using MiXCR and keeps one entry per CDR3 protein. The sample contains roughly 80,000 distinct CDR3 sequences, around 8.7% of which appear only once. Trimming took off 3 bases at V and 5 bases at J, with 21 bases between the two ends. This CDR3 is 16 amino acids long. Germline CDR1 is SGDLS and CDR2 is YYNGEE. Sequenced: whole blood. This clonotype originated in an adult who was a healthcare worker with PCR-confirmed SARS-CoV-2 infection or an uninfected control (not recorded which). The rearrangement links TRBV9 to TRBJ2-7; D tentatively fits TRBD1 or TRBD2 (5 bases each). The CDR3 DNA follows: TGTGCCAGCAGCGACCGTGGGTCAGGGACGATGCACGAGCAGTACTTC. Protein product: CASSDRGSGTMHEQYF.